These T cell receptor beta chains were read from a single sample in a study of T-cell memory formation after mild COVID-19. TCRdb called the 5' RACE reads again in MiXCR, with one record for every CDR3 protein. The sample carries a few hundred thousand distinct CDR3 sequences, approximately 15% recorded once. Sample: PBMCs or a T cell subset sorted from them (not recorded which). The receptors originated from a man aged 18 to 29 who had mild COVID-19 (a few samples of this study predate the infection). Cell type and time point are not known. Both conserved end residues are part of each CDR3. Each record gives: D gene, clone size, J gene, V gene, CDR3 protein, CDR3 DNA. D genes are given only for firm matches. Size is omitted from some rows. Given values are once, few, many or a class for expanded clones.

>.|.|TRBJ1-1|TRBV6-5
CASSYDSWAVNTEAFF
TGTGCCAGCAGTTACGATTCGTGGGCTGTGAACACTGAAGCTTTCTTT
>.|.|TRBJ1-6|TRBV18
CASSPDGDSPLHF
TGTGCCAGCTCACCCGACGGGGATTCACCCCTCCACTTT
>.|.|TRBJ2-1|TRBV4-3
CASSQDAGVSYNEQFF
TGCGCCAGCAGCCAAGATGCCGGGGTTTCCTACAATGAGCAGTTCTTC
>.|few|TRBJ2-3|TRBV5-1
CASSARVTDTQYF
TGCGCCAGCAGCGCCAGAGTTACAGATACGCAGTATTTT
>TRBD1|.|TRBJ1-5|TRBV12-3/TRBV12-4
CASSLPGGGQPQHF
TGTGCCAGCAGTTTACCAGGGGGCGGGCAGCCCCAGCATTTT
>TRBD2|few|TRBJ2-5|TRBV7-9
CASSWRTSGGDKETQYF
TGTGCCAGCAGCTGGAGGACTAGCGGGGGGGATAAAGAGACCCAGTACTTC
>TRBD1|few|TRBJ2-3|TRBV27
CASSLWDRVDTQYF
TGTGCCAGCAGTTTATGGGACAGGGTGGATACGCAGTATTTT
>TRBD1|.|TRBJ1-1|TRBV20-1
CSVPQGAVNTEAFF
TGCAGTGTACCTCAGGGGGCAGTGAACACTGAAGCTTTCTTT
>.|many|TRBJ2-7|TRBV29-1
CSGRRGSEQYF
TGCAGCGGCAGACGAGGGAGCGAGCAGTACTTC
>.|.|TRBJ2-7|TRBV12-3/TRBV12-4
CASSLAGGKYEQYF
TGTGCCAGCAGTTTAGCGGGGGGAAAGTACGAGCAGTACTTC
>.|few|TRBJ1-2|TRBV20-1
CSAGKRTNYGYTF
TGCAGTGCTGGCAAAAGGACGAACTATGGCTACACCTTC
>TRBD1|few|TRBJ1-2|TRBV29-1
CSVLYQRGTGARIANYGYTF
TGCAGCGTACTCTATCAACGGGGGACAGGGGCCCGAATAGCTAACTATGGCTACACCTTC
>TRBD1|.|TRBJ1-1|TRBV20-1
CSARGPDRGRTEAFF
TGCAGTGCTAGGGGCCCGGACAGGGGTCGGACTGAAGCTTTCTTT
>TRBD2|.|TRBJ2-5|TRBV2
CASSRKVLAGQETQYF
TGTGCCAGCAGTCGTAAAGTACTAGCGGGCCAAGAGACCCAGTACTTC
>.|few|TRBJ2-7|TRBV12-3/TRBV12-4
CASSAPGISYEQYF
TGTGCCAGCAGCGCCCCCGGGATTTCCTACGAGCAGTACTTC
>TRBD1|few|TRBJ1-2|TRBV20-1
CSARASGTGGYGYTF
TGCAGTGCTAGAGCTTCCGGGACAGGCGGATATGGCTACACCTTC
>.|many|TRBJ2-7|TRBV7-2
CASSLVVGLEQYF
TGTGCCAGCAGCTTAGTGGTAGGCCTCGAGCAGTACTTC
>.|.|TRBJ1-1|TRBV9
CASSETSTSDTEAFF
TGTGCCAGCAGCGAGACGTCCACCTCGGACACTGAAGCTTTCTTT
>TRBD1|.|TRBJ2-2|TRBV9
CASSGLGRGRGGELFF
TGTGCCAGCAGCGGGCTGGGCAGGGGGCGAGGCGGGGAGCTGTTTTTT
>.|.|TRBJ1-2|TRBV6-5
CASSYSGKGDYGYTF
TGTGCCAGCAGTTACTCGGGGAAAGGAGACTATGGCTACACCTTC
>TRBD2|.|TRBJ2-2|TRBV12-3/TRBV12-4
CASSPGGVTGELFF
TGTGCCAGCAGTCCGGGGGGGGTAACCGGGGAGCTGTTTTTT
>TRBD1|.|TRBJ2-3|TRBV20-1
CSAGHRGPGTDTQYF
TGCAGTGCTGGCCACAGGGGGCCGGGCACAGATACGCAGTATTTT
>TRBD2|many|TRBJ2-1|TRBV6-4
CASSESGGARDEQFF
TGTGCCAGCAGTGAGAGCGGGGGGGCCCGCGATGAGCAGTTCTTC
>.|few|TRBJ2-3|TRBV9
CASSVLVGTDTQYF
TGTGCCAGCAGCGTTTTGGTGGGCACAGATACGCAGTATTTT
>.|.|TRBJ1-4|TRBV7-2
CASSFGQNNEKLFF
TGTGCCAGCAGCTTCGGGCAGAATAATGAAAAACTGTTTTTT
>.|once|TRBJ2-6|TRBV19
CASSIRGSNVLTF
TGTGCCAGTAGTATACGGGGATCCAACGTCCTGACTTTC
>TRBD1|.|TRBJ1-6|TRBV28
CASSSGGTGGDNSPLHF
TGTGCCAGCAGTTCCGGAGGGACAGGGGGCGATAATTCACCCCTCCACTTT
>TRBD2|.|TRBJ2-5|TRBV20-1
CSARDLRAGETETQYF
TGCAGTGCTAGAGATTTGCGAGCGGGGGAGACAGAGACCCAGTACTTC
>TRBD2|many|TRBJ2-1|TRBV5-1
CASSLSRLAGPHGDEQFF
TGCGCCAGCAGCTTGAGTAGGCTAGCGGGGCCCCACGGGGATGAGCAGTTCTTC
>.|.|TRBJ2-5|TRBV7-2
CASSGVHSQYQETQYF
TGTGCCAGCAGCGGCGTTCATTCACAGTACCAAGAGACCCAGTACTTC
>.|.|TRBJ2-5|TRBV5-1
CASSASFQETQYF
TGCGCCAGCAGCGCCTCTTTCCAAGAGACCCAGTACTTC
>TRBD1|.|TRBJ1-1|TRBV7-8
CASKSKWWMTGVNTEAFF
TGTGCCAGCAAATCGAAATGGTGGATGACAGGGGTGAACACTGAAGCTTTCTTT
>.|few|TRBJ1-1|TRBV29-1
CSVTGQLNTEAFF
TGCAGCGTTACGGGACAATTGAACACTGAAGCTTTCTTT
>.|few|TRBJ2-5|TRBV20-1
CSARSRGAVQETQYF
TGCAGTGCTAGAAGTCGGGGGGCCGTCCAAGAGACCCAGTACTTC
>TRBD2|.|TRBJ2-3|TRBV7-2
CASSPRTSGGTDTQYF
TGTGCCAGCAGCCCCAGAACTAGCGGAGGCACAGATACGCAGTATTTT
>TRBD2|few|TRBJ2-1|TRBV27
CASSLTGGHTYNEQFF
TGTGCCAGCAGTCTCACGGGGGGGCATACCTACAATGAGCAGTTCTTC
>.|many|TRBJ1-6|TRBV27
CASSFLPAGSPLHF
TGTGCCAGCAGTTTTCTCCCCGCGGGTTCACCCCTCCACTTT
>.|.|TRBJ1-6|TRBV5-1
CASSLGTDSPLHF
TGCGCCAGCAGCTTGGGGACCGACTCACCCCTCCACTTT
>.|.|TRBJ1-1|TRBV24-1
CATRSDMNTEAFF
TGTGCCACCAGATCAGATATGAACACTGAAGCTTTCTTT
>.|many|TRBJ1-1|TRBV5-1
CASSFGGYTEAFF
TGCGCCAGCAGCTTCGGTGGATACACTGAAGCTTTCTTT